These 8 T cell receptor beta chains were all obtained from the same sample, sequenced in a study of blood T cells in healthy people across ages. Sample-barcoded 5' priming and a J-beta primer mix drove a second PCR of 7 to 11 cycles. TCRdb called the 5' RACE reads again in MiXCR, with one record for every CDR3 protein. The data show about 670,000 distinct CDR3 sequences, roughly half seen once. Sequences were obtained from blood. The origin of the receptors is a woman aged 80 or older in good health.

This chain links TRBV5-1 with TRBJ2-5; no definite D call. The J call may be faulty, since TRBJ2-7 better matches the DNA end. From germline, CDR1 is SGHRS and CDR2 YFSETQ. The CDR3 is 14 amino acids. The CDR3 nucleotides read TGCGCCAGCAGCCTATCCATCGACGGTGGCGAGCAGTACTTC. Its protein is CASSLSIDGGEQYF.

A note on this clonotype: This sequence may be a read error, since a much larger clone differs from it by one base. The V call is TRBV4-2, the J call TRBJ2-1, with 7 bases identical to TRBD2. V trimming: 3 bases; J trimming: 7 bases; junction bases outside the gene matches: 12. Germline assignment: CDR1 LGHNA and CDR2 YNFKEQ. The CDR3 extends over 16 amino acids. CDR3 region: CASSQNPSREVNEQFF. The CDR3 region has the DNA TGTGCCAGCAGCCAGAACCCTAGCCGGGAGGTTAATGAGCAGTTCTTC.

The rearrangement links TRBV25-1 to TRBJ2-1; TRBD2 matches at 7 bases. V shed 9 bases and J 4 bases; nucleotides not matched to a gene: 18. CDR1 and CDR2 (germline): MGHDK, SYGVNS. This CDR3 region has 17 residues. The DNA for the CDR3 is TGTGCCAGGGGGGTGGAGATGGGGGAGGGAAGGTACAATGAGCAGTTCTTC. It translates to CARGVEMGEGRYNEQFF.

This sequence joins TRBV7-3 and TRBJ2-5; D remains ambiguous. Deletions cut 5 bases from V and 2 bases from J, with 9 bases between. Germline values: CDR1 SGHTA, CDR2 FQGTGA. This CDR3 has 13 amino acids. CDR3 in DNA: TGTGCCAGCAGCCGACAACAGCAAGAGACCCAGTACTTC. This encodes CASSRQQQETQYF.

This clonotype was observed a handful of times. The chain combines TRBV2 with TRBJ2-1; 8 bases align to TRBD2. The ends lost 2 bases at V and 2 bases at J; junction bases unmatched: 20. Per the germline V gene, CDR1 is SNHLY and CDR2 is FYNNEI. The CDR3 has 21 amino acids. The CDR3 DNA reads as TGTGCCAGCAGTGAACCGGTAGTTTTTGAGTTTACCGGGAGGGCCTACAATGAGCAGTTCTTC. It codes for CASSEPVVFEFTGRAYNEQFF.

This clonotype was detected only a few times. J is TRBJ1-2 and V is TRBV25-1; D remains unclear. The germline V gene has CDR1 MGHDK and CDR2 SYGVNS. This CDR3 has 10 residues. V was clipped by 3 bases and J by 6 bases, with 2 bases between them. CDR3 amino acids: CASSENGYTF. The DNA of the CDR3 is TGTGCCAGCAGTGAGAATGGCTACACCTTC.

This rearrangement joins TRBV27 to TRBJ2-5; maybe TRBD2 (5 bases). CDR1 and CDR2 (germline): MNHEY, SMNVEV (reference sequence). This CDR3 comprises 15 residues. V dropped 5 bases and J dropped 4 bases, with 17 bases sitting between them. The chain's CDR3 is CASSPLGQAGETQYF. The CDR3, as DNA: TGTGCCAGCAGTCCGCTCGGGCAGGCGGGAGAGACCCAGTACTTC.

This clonotype was detected ten times or more. This sequence joins TRBV6-1 and TRBJ2-1; possible D gene TRBD1, 5 bases. Germline lookup yields CDR1 MNHNS and CDR2 SASEGT. Trimming shortened V by 2 bases and J by 1 base, and 15 bases separated the two germline ends. The CDR3 is made up of 17 amino acids. CDR3 sequence: CASSEFTSGPSYNEQFF. CDR3 sequence (DNA): TGTGCCAGCAGTGAATTTACGTCAGGGCCATCCTACAATGAGCAGTTCTTC.